The sequence of this TCR beta chain was determined in a study of human T cells and chemical hapten exposure. Specified time point: patch test 1, 2 weeks after DPC sensitization. Treatment reported: therapeutic diphenylcyclopropenone sensitization with weekly scalp DPC. TCRdb re-analysed the RACE reads in MiXCR, keeping a single row per CDR3 protein. The data hold roughly 200,000 distinct CDR3 sequences, with approximately 20% observed a single time. Study-wide results and caveats: Alopecia was present in the donors, so their immune response may differ from healthy people's.

V lost 4 bases, J lost 9 bases, and 25 bases lay in between. The CDR3 sequence is 17 residues long. A word on this clonotype: Its antigen is unidentified.

The source is a woman in her fifties or sixties with alopecia areata. Some clones in this sample may be carry-over from other donors' samples. The genes are TRBV12-3 or TRBV12-4 and TRBJ2-1; D possibly corresponds to TRBD2 (6 bases). The sample consisted of whole blood, taken in connection with sensitization to the hapten diphenylcyclopropenone (DPC). The CDR3 protein is CASSSGVGLAGKGEQFF. As DNA, the CDR3 is TGTGCCAGCAGTTCAGGTGTCGGCCTTGCGGGAAAGGGTGAGCAGTTCTTC.